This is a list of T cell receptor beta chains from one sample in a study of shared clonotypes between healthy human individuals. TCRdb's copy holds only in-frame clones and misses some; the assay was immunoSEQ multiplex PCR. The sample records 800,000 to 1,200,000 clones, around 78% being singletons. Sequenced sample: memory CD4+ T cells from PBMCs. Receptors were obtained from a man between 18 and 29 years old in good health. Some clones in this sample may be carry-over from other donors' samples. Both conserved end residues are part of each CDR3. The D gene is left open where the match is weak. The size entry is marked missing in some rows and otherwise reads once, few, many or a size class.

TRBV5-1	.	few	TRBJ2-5	CASSLVGGRRETQYF	TGCGCCAGCAGCTTGGTTGGGGGGCGAAGAGAGACCCAGTACTTC
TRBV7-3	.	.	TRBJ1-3	CASSQGSSGNTIYF	TGTGCCAGCAGCCAGGGATCGTCTGGAAACACCATATATTTT
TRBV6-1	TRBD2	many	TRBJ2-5	CASSELAGGQETQYF	TGTGCCAGCAGTGAACTAGCGGGAGGGCAAGAGACCCAGTACTTC
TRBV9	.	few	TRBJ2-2	CASSVASPMGGELFF	TGTGCCAGCAGCGTAGCGTCGCCTATGGGCGGGGAGCTGTTTTTT
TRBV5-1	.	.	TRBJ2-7	CASSLTVEGKGKYF	TGCGCCAGCAGCTTGACGGTGGAGGGCAAGGGTAAATACTTC
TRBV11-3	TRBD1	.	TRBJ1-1	CASSSRQGGEAFF	TGTGCCAGCAGCTCCAGACAGGGCGGCGAAGCTTTCTTT
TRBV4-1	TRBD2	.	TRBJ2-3	CASSQPGLAGDTQYF	TGCGCCAGCAGCCAACCGGGACTAGCGGGAGATACGCAGTATTTT
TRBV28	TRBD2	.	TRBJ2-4	CASSPGTRRNIQYF	TGTGCCAGCAGTCCCGGGACTAGGAGGAACATTCAGTACTTC
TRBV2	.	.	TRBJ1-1	CASQLTGGNTEAFF	TGTGCCAGCCAGCTGACGGGAGGGAACACTGAAGCTTTCTTT
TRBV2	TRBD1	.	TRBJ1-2	CASSESTRGNYGYTF	TGTGCCAGCAGTGAATCTACCAGGGGGAACTATGGCTACACCTTC
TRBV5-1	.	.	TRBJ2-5	CASSLSAGQETQYF	TGCGCCAGCAGCTTATCAGCGGGCCAAGAGACCCAGTACTTC
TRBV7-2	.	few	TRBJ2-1	CASSPLLGSYNEQFF	TGTGCCAGCAGCCCCCTTCTTGGCTCCTACAATGAGCAGTTCTTC
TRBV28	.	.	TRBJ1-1	CASTYGGWTEAFF	TGTGCCAGCACCTATGGGGGCTGGACTGAAGCTTTCTTT
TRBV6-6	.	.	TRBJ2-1	CASTRAQIYNEQFF	TGTGCCAGTACGAGGGCCCAGATCTACAATGAGCAGTTCTTC
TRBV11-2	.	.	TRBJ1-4	CASSLVGGKLFF	TGTGCCAGCAGCTTAGTGGGCGGAAAACTGTTTTTT
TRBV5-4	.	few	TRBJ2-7	CASRRGDSSYEQYF	TGTGCCAGCAGGAGGGGGGACAGCTCCTACGAGCAGTACTTC
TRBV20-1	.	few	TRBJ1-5	CSARRSGPQHF	TGCAGTGCTAGACGCTCGGGGCCCCAGCATTTT
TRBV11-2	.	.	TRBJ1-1	CASSSGGGRTEAFF	TGTGCCAGCAGCTCGGGCGGGGGGCGGACTGAAGCTTTCTTT
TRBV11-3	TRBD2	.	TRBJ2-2	CASSSIAGTGELFF	TGTGCCAGCAGCTCCATAGCGGGCACCGGGGAGCTGTTTTTT
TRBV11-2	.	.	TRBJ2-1	CASSLERSNEQFF	TGTGCCAGCAGCTTAGAGAGAAGCAATGAGCAGTTCTTC
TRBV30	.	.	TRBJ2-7	CAWRVWAGGSYEQYF	TGTGCCTGGAGAGTGTGGGCGGGCGGTTCCTACGAGCAGTACTTC
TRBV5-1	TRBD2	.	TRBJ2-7	CASSFERGTYEQYF	TGCGCCAGCAGCTTTGAGCGGGGGACCTACGAGCAGTACTTC
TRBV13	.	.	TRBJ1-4	CASSLGKGGEKLFF	TGTGCCAGCAGCTTAGGGAAAGGGGGAGAAAAACTGTTTTTT
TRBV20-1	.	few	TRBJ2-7	CSARDRVEQYF	TGCAGTGCTAGAGATCGCGTCGAGCAGTACTTC
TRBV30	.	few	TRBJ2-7	CAWTRNRSFPYEQYF	TGTGCCTGGACGAGGAACAGGAGTTTCCCCTACGAGCAGTACTTC
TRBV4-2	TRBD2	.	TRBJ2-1	CASSQVLAGVSGEQFF	TGTGCCAGCAGCCAAGTCCTAGCGGGAGTTAGTGGTGAGCAGTTCTTC
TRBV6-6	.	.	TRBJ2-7	CASSTRTVSYEQYF	TGTGCCAGCAGTACCCGGACAGTCTCCTACGAGCAGTACTTC
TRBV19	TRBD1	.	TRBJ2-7	CASSPRQGGSYEQYF	TGTGCCAGTAGTCCCCGACAGGGTGGGTCCTACGAGCAGTACTTC
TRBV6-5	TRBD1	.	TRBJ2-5	CASSYAGTARETQYF	TGTGCCAGCAGTTACGCCGGGACAGCTCGAGAGACCCAGTACTTC
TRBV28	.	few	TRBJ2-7	CASSYGGYGARVGYDEQYF	TGTGCCAGCAGTTATGGGGGATATGGGGCCCGGGTGGGCTACGACGAGCAGTACTTC
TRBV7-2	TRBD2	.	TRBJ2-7	CASSLAGGPGYYEQYF	TGTGCCAGCAGCTTAGCGGGAGGGCCAGGGTACTACGAGCAGTACTTC
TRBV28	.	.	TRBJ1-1	CASTDTRVGNTEAFF	TGTGCCAGCACCGACACTCGTGTGGGGAACACTGAAGCTTTCTTT
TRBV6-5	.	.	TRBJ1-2	CASSYRGKNYGYTF	TGTGCCAGCAGCTACAGAGGGAAAAACTATGGCTACACCTTC
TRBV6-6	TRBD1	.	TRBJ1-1	CASSYNRDRVYAFF	TGTGCCAGCAGTTACAACCGGGACAGGGTATACGCTTTCTTT
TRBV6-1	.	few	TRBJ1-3	CASSERHGGGGNTIYF	TGTGCCAGCAGTGAAAGACATGGCGGCGGTGGAAACACCATATATTTT
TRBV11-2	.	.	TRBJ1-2	CASSLEASFYGYTF	TGTGCCAGCAGCTTAGAGGCCAGTTTCTATGGCTACACCTTC
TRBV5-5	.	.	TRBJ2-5	CASSRTDQETQYF	TGTGCCAGCAGCCGGACAGACCAAGAGACCCAGTACTTC
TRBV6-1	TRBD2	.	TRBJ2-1	CASIAGDLYNEQFF	TGTGCCAGCATAGCGGGAGACCTCTACAATGAGCAGTTCTTC
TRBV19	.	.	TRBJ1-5	CASSIPPGMRGDNQPQHF	TGTGCCAGTAGTATCCCCCCTGGGATGCGGGGGGACAATCAGCCCCAGCATTTT
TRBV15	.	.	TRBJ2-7	CATSRDLGSGAEQYF	TGTGCCACCAGCAGAGATCTCGGGTCAGGGGCCGAGCAGTACTTC
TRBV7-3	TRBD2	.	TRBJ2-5	CASSPQPATSGRAETQYF	TGTGCCAGCAGCCCCCAACCCGCAACTAGCGGGAGGGCGGAGACCCAGTACTTC
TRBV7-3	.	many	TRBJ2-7	CASSFGGPNSYEQYF	TGTGCCAGCAGCTTTGGCGGACCGAACTCCTACGAGCAGTACTTC
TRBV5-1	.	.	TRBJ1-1	CASSLERGGNTEAFF	TGCGCCAGCAGCTTGGAAAGAGGGGGGAACACTGAAGCTTTCTTT
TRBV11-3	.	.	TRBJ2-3	CASSLFDGTQYF	TGTGCCAGCAGCTTATTTGATGGGACGCAGTATTTT
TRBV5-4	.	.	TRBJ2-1	CASSPGWNEQFF	TGTGCCAGCAGTCCCGGGTGGAATGAGCAGTTCTTC
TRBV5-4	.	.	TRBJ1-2	CASSPDRRYGYTF	TGTGCCAGCAGCCCCGACAGGCGGTATGGCTACACCTTC
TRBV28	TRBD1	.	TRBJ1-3	CASSESGGYTGNTIYF	TGTGCCAGCAGTGAATCAGGGGGGTATACTGGAAACACCATATATTTT
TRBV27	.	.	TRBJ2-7	CASSLFAVSYEQYF	TGTGCCAGCAGTTTATTCGCGGTCTCCTACGAGCAGTACTTC
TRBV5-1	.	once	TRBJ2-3	CASSLEAITDTQYF	TGCGCCAGCAGCTTGGAGGCGATCACAGATACGCAGTATTTT
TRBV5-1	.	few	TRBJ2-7	CASSFRASYEQYF	TGCGCCAGCAGCTTCCGCGCGAGCTACGAGCAGTACTTC
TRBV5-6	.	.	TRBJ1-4	CASSGWTGDLEKLFF	TGTGCCAGCAGCGGATGGACGGGAGATCTTGAAAAACTGTTTTTT
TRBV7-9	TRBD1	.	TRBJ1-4	CASSPQGVSNEKLFF	TGTGCCAGCAGTCCACAGGGGGTATCTAATGAAAAACTGTTTTTT
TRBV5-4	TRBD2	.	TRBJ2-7	CASSLGLAGVSYEQYF	TGTGCCAGCAGCTTAGGCCTAGCGGGTGTCTCCTACGAGCAGTACTTC
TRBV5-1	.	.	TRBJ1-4	CASSLTGINEKLFF	TGCGCCAGCAGCTTGACAGGGATTAATGAAAAACTGTTTTTT
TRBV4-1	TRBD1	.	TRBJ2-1	CASSLRTGEWNEQFF	TGCGCCAGCAGCCTCCGGACAGGGGAGTGGAATGAGCAGTTCTTC
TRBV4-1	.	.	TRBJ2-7	CASSQVVGRGAYEQYF	TGCGCCAGCAGCCAGGTTGTAGGCAGGGGGGCCTACGAGCAGTACTTC
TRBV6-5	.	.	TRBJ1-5	CASSYGRYQPQHF	TGTGCCAGCAGTTACGGCAGATATCAGCCCCAGCATTTT
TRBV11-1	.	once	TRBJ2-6	CASSLGIRGSGANVLTF	TGTGCCAGCAGCTTAGGGATCAGGGGATCTGGGGCCAACGTCCTGACTTTC
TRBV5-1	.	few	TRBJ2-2	CASSQGPANTGELFF	TGCGCCAGCAGCCAGGGACCCGCGAACACCGGGGAGCTGTTTTTT
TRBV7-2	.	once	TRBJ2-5	CASSLEGHLYQETQYF	TGTGCCAGCAGCTTAGAAGGACACCTGTACCAAGAGACCCAGTACTTC